This entry is about one T cell receptor (beta chain). What it recognizes is unknown. Germline V gives CDR1 SGHRS, CDR2 YFSETQ. The V end was cut by 4 bases, the J end by 5 bases, with 15 bases between. The CDR3 consists of 14 residues. The data were obtained in a study of T cell responses to AZD1222 COVID-19 vaccine. Notes on the study in general: Spike-specific TCR breadth and depth grew following two AZD1222 doses.

Sequencing was performed with immunoSEQ multiplex PCR; in TCRdb, only in-frame clones are kept and a portion is missing. The sample carries around 150,000 clones, 88% recorded once. The genes are TRBV5-1 and TRBJ2-5, with a weak D call TRBD1 (6 bases). The sample in question was peripheral blood, obtained 28 days after the second AZD1222 dose. The origin of this receptor is an adult who received the AZD1222 COVID-19 vaccine. The CDR3 sequence is CASSRATGLETQYF. Written as DNA, the CDR3 is TGCGCCAGCAGCAGAGCCACAGGGTTGGAGACCCAGTACTTC.